This TCR beta chain was sequenced in a study of blood T cell repertoires in COVID-19. Germline CDR1 and CDR2: SGHAT and FQNNGV. This CDR3 region has 16 residues. The ends were cut back, 1 base at V and 0 bases at J, with 9 bases in the middle. Libraries were prepared by immunoSEQ multiplex PCR; TCRdb keeps only in-frame clonotypes and omits some of them. The table has about 64,000 clones, 70% to 90% seen once. This clonotype originated in a man in his forties or fifties with acute or convalescent COVID-19. The chain uses TRBV11-2 and TRBJ1-4; no firm D call. The specimen was peripheral blood. The CDR3 DNA follows: TGTGCCAGCAGCTTAGGGCAGGTTGCAACTAATGAAAAACTGTTTTTT. Translating it yields CASSLGQVATNEKLFF. Complete variable domain (other parts from reference TRBV11-2 and TRBJ1-4): EAGVAQSPRYKIIEKRQSVAFWCNPISGHATLYWYQQILGQGPKLLIQFQNNGVVDDSQLPKDRFSAERLKGVDSTLKIQPAKLEDSAVYLCASSLGQVATNEKLFFGSGTQLSVL.